Sequencing of this T cell receptor beta chain was carried out in a study of blood T cells in healthy people across ages. CDR1 is MNHNY and CDR2 is SVGAGI in the germline V gene (reference sequence). The CDR3 sequence is 13 residues long. V was clipped by 7 bases and J by 10 bases; unmatched bases: 9. Through a sample-barcoded 5' primer and a J-beta primer mix, a second PCR was run for roughly 6 to 11 cycles. TCRdb reprocessed the 5' RACE reads with MiXCR, giving one entry per CDR3 protein. The data show 800,000 or so distinct CDR3 sequences, approximately 67% seen once. V gene TRBV6-6 combines with J gene TRBJ2-1; 8 bases fit TRBD2. The specimen was blood. This TCR was sampled from a man aged 25 to 45 in good health. Here the CDR3 reads CASNSGAWGEQFF. DNA for the CDR3: TGTGCCAGCAATAGCGGGGCCTGGGGGGAGCAGTTCTTC.